This passage covers 11 T cell receptor beta chains from one sample sequenced in a study of cytomegalovirus exposure and HLA in healthy donors. The PCR made use of 60 Vbeta and 13 Jbeta primers. Repertoires were generated with immunoSEQ multiplex PCR, while TCRdb's copy carries only in-frame clones and drops some. Recorded for this sample: roughly 100,000 clones. The sample was PBMCs. The receptors stem from a man aged 50-60 years in good health and CMV-seropositive.

The rearrangement joins TRBV6-5 to TRBJ2-4; weak D call: TRBD2 (6 bases). The V gene lost 4 bases and the J gene lost 6 bases, with 13 bases spanning the gap. Germline-derived CDR1 and CDR2 are MNHEY and SVGAGI. CDR3 size: 14 residues. CDR3 protein: CASSSRLGLNIQYF. CDR3 in DNA: TGTGCCAGCAGTTCCCGACTAGGATTAAACATTCAGTACTTC.

The rearrangement uses TRBV11-3 and TRBJ1-2, with TRBD1 as a possible D gene (5 bases). V lost 6 bases to trimming and J lost 4 bases, with 12 bases between them. The CDR3 contains 13 residues. Germline CDR1 is SGHNT and CDR2 is YENEEA. CDR3 in DNA: TGTGCCAGCAGTTTACGGGGGTCCTATGGCTACACCTTC. Encoded protein: CASSLRGSYGYTF.

This rearrangement joins TRBV15 to TRBJ2-3; 8 bases are shared with TRBD1. Germline CDR1 reads LNHNV; CDR2 reads YYDKDF (reference sequence). CDR3 length: 16 amino acids. After removal of 3 bases from V and 5 bases from J, the junction contained 10 bases not matched to a gene. The CDR3, as DNA: TGTGCCACCAGCAGTTCGTTAGGACAGGGTTTAGATACGCAGTATTTT. Protein product: CATSSSLGQGLDTQYF.

The chain is built from TRBV9 and TRBJ2-1; a weak D match, TRBD2 (6 bases). Germline V gene data show CDR1 as SGDLS and CDR2 as YYNGEE. The CDR3 sequence is 16 residues long. V lost 0 bases and J lost 6, with 16 bases in between. The chain's CDR3 is CASSVATREQSNEQFF. The CDR3 DNA reads as TGTGCCAGCAGCGTAGCAACTCGGGAGCAGTCCAATGAGCAGTTCTTC.

This chain joins TRBV4-3 and TRBJ2-5; 9 nucleotides align to TRBD2. The CDR3 totals 17 residues. The germline V gene has CDR1 LGHNA and CDR2 YSLEER. Trimming took 1 base from V and 5 from J; bases not matched to a gene: 11. CDR3 sequence reads: CASSQAGGGRAFETQYF. The CDR3 DNA sequence: TGCGCCAGCAGCCAAGCTGGTGGCGGGAGGGCCTTTGAGACCCAGTACTTC.

V gene TRBV6-1 combines with J gene TRBJ1-1; tentatively, D is TRBD1 (5 bases). Trimming took off 2 bases at V and 8 bases at J, with 15 bases between the two ends. Per the germline V gene, CDR1 is MNHNS and CDR2 is SASEGT. The CDR3 runs to 14 residues. In DNA form, the CDR3 reads TGTGCCAGCAGTGAATATATAAGGGGCCTCGAAGCTTTCTTT. It encodes CASSEYIRGLEAFF.

The gene calls are TRBV7-9 and TRBJ2-1; 16 bases are shared with TRBD2. From germline, CDR1 is SEHNR and CDR2 FQNEAQ (reference sequence). Trimming cost V 6 bases and J 9 bases; bases outside gene matches: 14. This CDR3 has 18 amino acids. CDR3 loop: CASRGTSGRAGILTEQFF. CDR3 nucleotide sequence: TGTGCCAGCAGAGGGACTAGCGGGAGGGCGGGGATCCTTACTGAGCAGTTCTTC. Supplemented by reference TRBV7-9 and TRBJ2-1, the full variable domain reads DTGVSQNPRHKITKRGQNVTFRCDPISEHNRLYWYRQTLGQGPEFLTYFQNEAQLEKSRLLSDRFSAERPKGSFSTLEIQRTEQGDSAMYLCASRGTSGRAGILTEQFFGPGTRLTVL.

The V call is TRBV30, the J call TRBJ1-5, with D tentatively TRBD1 (6 bases). Germline CDR1 reads GTSNPN; CDR2 reads SVGIG (reference sequence). Trimming pared 0 bases from V and 0 bases from J, leaving 9 bases between. This CDR3 region has 15 residues. The CDR3 loop reads CAWSVGGHSNQPQHF. The CDR3 DNA follows: TGTGCCTGGAGTGTAGGGGGACATAGCAATCAGCCCCAGCATTTT.

The rearrangement links TRBV19 to TRBJ1-5, with 8 positions matching TRBD1. Germline CDR1 reads LNHDA; CDR2 reads SQIVND (reference sequence). This CDR3 has 15 residues. After removal of 3 bases from V and 2 bases from J, the junction contained 3 bases not matched to a gene. CDR3 DNA sequence: TGTGCCAGTAGTATGGGACAGGCGGGCAATCAGCCCCAGCATTTT. This codes for CASSMGQAGNQPQHF.

The chain is built from TRBV7-8 and TRBJ1-6, with a possible D match to TRBD1 (6 bases). Trimming took off 1 base at V and 9 bases at J, with 13 bases between the two ends. The CDR3 is 15 amino acids. Germline assignment: CDR1 SGHVS and CDR2 FQNEAQ. As DNA, the CDR3 is TGTGCCAGCAGCTTAGACGCGGGGGGCGGTTCACCCCTCCACTTT. Translated: CASSLDAGGGSPLHF.

J is TRBJ1-2 and V is TRBV28, with D perhaps matching TRBD1 (6 bases). This CDR3 has 15 amino acids. With 1 base removed from V and 4 bases from J, the gap between germline ends came to 13 bases. The germline V gene encodes CDR1 MDHEN and CDR2 SYDVKM. The CDR3 protein is CASSLLAGQLYGYTF. The CDR3 nucleotides read TGTGCCAGCAGTTTATTAGCGGGACAACTCTATGGCTACACCTTC.